This entry describes one T cell receptor (beta chain). It lacks a known antigen. No qualities accompany the bases; no much larger clone lies one base away. The data are from a study of T cells after yellow fever vaccination (dated by TCRdb to between 2017 and 2020). About the investigation overall: Libraries from fractions with low cell numbers were prepared with the SMART-Seq v4 Ultra Low Input RNA kit. To follow T-cell clones before and after both primary and booster YFV17D yellow fever vaccination, bulk TCR alpha and beta repertoires underwent longitudinal sequencing. Two healthy male donors, one aged 18 to 29 and one aged 30 to 40 years, made up the cohort. Bulk PBMC replicates and cell subsets were isolated from blood drawn at multiple timepoints before and after both primary and secondary immunization.

The treatment or condition label here, explained by the study, means: live attenuated yellow fever vaccine strain. At each blood-draw timepoint, two biological replicates of bulk PBMCs were collected. A standard Ficoll-Paque protocol was used to isolate PBMCs from peripheral blood. TriZol was used to extract RNA from bulk PBMCs, CD4 and CD8 fractions, and dextramer-positive and dextramer-negative fractions. Synthesis of TCR cDNA relied on 5'RACE template switching, a step that introduced a universal primer site along with unique molecular identifiers. cDNA synthesis was primed from both the TCR alpha and TCR beta constant segments. Libraries were amplified in two PCR steps, with sample barcodes and sequencing adapters added in the second step. Sequencing of libraries was performed on Illumina HiSeq 2500 (2x100 bp) or NovaSeq (2x150 bp). The study's own analysis went as follows. Reads were demultiplexed and collapsed into UMI consensus sequences with MIGEC, and V(D)J alignment was performed with MiXCR. Using edgeR on replicate PBMC samples, clonotypes were called vaccine-responding if FDR was below 0.01 and the log2 fold change was above 5 up to day 15. Each bulk clonotype received a CD4 or CD8 identity based on whether the sequenced CD4 or CD8 repertoire contained that clonotype at higher abundance. In-frame beta chains were kept once TCRdb had trimmed the public reads at Q25 with fastp and called clones with MiXCR. A single entry per CDR3 protein holds the most common genes and DNA from its merged rows. The V and J calls were not made by the authors but by TCRdb's processing. The sample includes some 350,000 distinct CDR3 sequences, with roughly 12% observed a single time. The top ten clonotypes cover 15% to 20% of the sample.

The paper as a whole reports these results and caveats: Computational filtering was needed because FACS-sorted repertoires could contain abundant contaminating clonotypes from the bulk population. Compared with the primary T-cell response, the secondary T-cell response was faster but weaker, reaching its peak on day 5 rather than on day 15. After the booster, most of the clones that had expanded following primary vaccination were detected again (96% of CD4 and around 90% of CD8), which suggests that memory was broadly maintained. A small fraction of clonotypes appeared in both the CD4 and CD8 compartments, likely as a result of convergent recombination. Because only two donors were included in the study, the extent to which the findings can be generalized is limited.

The germline V gene specifies KGHSH as CDR1 and LQKENI as CDR2. From V the trimming removes 2 bases and from J it removes 1 base, while the gene matches leave 3 bases of the junction unaccounted for. The CDR3 covers 16 residues, taking in both the cysteine and the phenylalanine. The CDR3 DNA has 48 bases and is translated from base 1. This TCR was recovered from a man between 18 and 35 years old who received the YFV17D yellow fever vaccine. Specimen: PBMCs, collected on the day of the first yellow fever vaccination. The V and J genes are TRBV18 and TRBJ2-4, with 9 bases matching TRBD2. In nucleotides, the sequence is TGTGCCAGCTCACCATACAGCGGGGGGGCCAAAAACATTCAGTACTTC. Translated, it reads CASSPYSGGAKNIQYF.